The 26 T cell receptor beta chains below were found in one sample sequenced in a study of Graves' ophthalmopathy and Graves' hyperthyroidism. RNA transcripts provided the template for amplifying TCR beta CDR3 regions. RT-PCR with HTBI primers came first, then second-round multiplex PCR. TCRdb used MiXCR to reprocess the multiplex PCR reads, holding one entry per CDR3 protein. The table lists 900,000 to 1,200,000 distinct CDR3 sequences, about 35% of them singletons. Sequenced input: peripheral blood or thyroid tissue (not recorded which). The source is an adult man with Graves' hyperthyroidism.

This chain uses TRBV13 with TRBJ2-7; TRBD1 matches 10 bases. Germline loops: CDR1 PRHDT, CDR2 FYEKMQ (reference sequence). The CDR3 runs 15 residues. V lost 2 bases to trimming and J lost 5 bases; unmatched junction nucleotides: 6. The CDR3 region is CASSLRGQGSDEQYF. Here the CDR3 DNA reads TGTGCCAGCAGCTTAAGGGGACAGGGGAGTGACGAGCAGTACTTC.

This chain uses TRBV25-1 with TRBJ2-6; 10 bases fit TRBD1. The ends lost 6 bases at V and 4 bases at J; junction bases unmatched: 9. CDR3 size: 17 residues. CDR1 and CDR2 from the germline V gene are MGHDK and SYGVNS. CDR3 sequence: CASRPGQGSGGANVLTF. The CDR3 nucleotides are TGTGCCAGCAGGCCGGGACAGGGGTCGGGCGGGGCCAACGTCCTGACTTTC.

The chain combines TRBV11-2 with TRBJ2-5; 8 positions agree with TRBD1. CDR1 is SGHAT and CDR2 is FQNNGV in the germline V gene. The CDR3 consists of 15 residues. The J segment lost 2 bases and the V segment lost 10 bases, leaving 12 bases of the junction unmatched. The CDR3 spells CAISQSRGRQETQYF. CDR3 in DNA: TGTGCCATCAGTCAAAGCAGGGGGCGGCAAGAGACCCAGTACTTC.

The chain has TRBV6-2 or TRBV6-3 and TRBJ2-5; D is uncertain. This CDR3 region has 12 residues. Germline CDR1 MNHEY, CDR2 SVGEGT. Trimming took 6 bases from V and 7 from J, leaving 12 bases between them. The CDR3 sequence: CASRGREGTQYF. The CDR3 nucleotides are TGTGCCAGCAGAGGCCGAGAAGGGACCCAGTACTTC.

The chain joins TRBV30 to TRBJ1-2; no clear D gene. Between the trimmed V and J ends, which lost 0 bases and 8 bases, there was a span of 19 bases. The CDR3 is 15 amino acids. Germline CDR1 GTSNPN, CDR2 SVGIG (reference sequence). CDR3 bases: TGTGCCTGGAGTGTACGTTTCATATCAAGGGAAGGCTACACCTTC. Translation: CAWSVRFISREGYTF.

This clonotype has just a few counts. This chain joins TRBV5-1 and TRBJ2-2, with no clear D. Per germline, CDR1 SGHRS and CDR2 YFSETQ. This CDR3 has 16 amino acids. The germline V and J ends were trimmed by 1 base and 3 bases, with 13 bases remaining between them. For the CDR3, the DNA is TGCGCCAGCAGCTTGTTGGTTTTTGAGGACACCGGGGAGCTGTTTTTT. Translated: CASSLLVFEDTGELFF.

This clonotype was seen ten or more times. This chain joins TRBV7-9 and TRBJ1-6, with TRBD1 matching 7 bases. The CDR3 loop spans 13 amino acids. Trimming took 10 bases from V and 13 from J; bases not matched to a gene: 13. Germline CDR1 SEHNR, CDR2 FQNEAQ (reference sequence). CDR3 in amino acids: CATGRDSEAPLHF. The CDR3 region has the DNA TGTGCCACGGGGCGGGACAGCGAAGCGCCCCTCCACTTT.

This clonotype was detected only a few times. This chain uses TRBV12-3 or TRBV12-4 with TRBJ1-1; possibly TRBD1 for D (6 bases). The germline V and J ends were trimmed by 4 bases and 0 bases, with 15 bases remaining between them. The CDR3 runs to 16 residues. The CDR3 DNA reads TGTGCCAGCAGTTCACCCGGGACATCCGTGAACACTGAAGCTTTCTTT. It translates to CASSSPGTSVNTEAFF.

The rearrangement links TRBV25-1 to TRBJ1-2, with D possibly being TRBD1 (5 bases). V was trimmed by 5 bases and J by 2 bases, leaving 12 bases between them. CDR1 and CDR2 (germline): MGHDK, SYGVNS. This CDR3 has 14 amino acids. CDR3 sequence: CASSLPDRNYGYTF. DNA of the CDR3: TGTGCCAGCAGTTTACCAGACAGAAACTATGGCTACACCTTC.

This chain uses TRBV15 with TRBJ2-5, with a possible D match to TRBD1 (5 bases). This CDR3 comprises 16 residues. Germline CDR1 LNHNV, CDR2 YYDKDF (reference sequence). Trimming stripped 1 base from V and 4 bases from J, with 16 bases between. The CDR3 DNA follows: TGTGCCACCAGCAGAGTGTCAGGGTTACCGACAGAGACCCAGTACTTC. Protein sequence: CATSRVSGLPTETQYF.

This clonotype was observed at least ten times. The chain joins TRBV15 to TRBJ1-2, with TRBD1 as a possible D gene (5 bases). CDR3 length: 15 amino acids. The germline V gene has CDR1 LNHNV and CDR2 YYDKDF (reference sequence). With 5 bases removed from V and 4 bases from J, the gap between germline ends came to 17 bases. In nucleotides, the CDR3 is TGTGCCACCAGCGTTGACAGCCAAAGCTTCTATGGCTACACCTTC. Translation: CATSVDSQSFYGYTF.

This clonotype was seen just once. Germline is not matched at one junction end, which may reflect a read error. V usage is TRBV12-3 or TRBV12-4 and J usage is TRBJ1-2, with a possible D match to TRBD1 (5 bases). The CDR3 loop spans 15 amino acids. Here the CDR3 reads CAGSLNPAGYNGYTF. In nucleotides, the CDR3 is TGTGCCGGCAGTTTAAATCCGGCAGGGTATAATGGCTACACCTTC.

The V gene is TRBV20-1, the J gene TRBJ2-5, with TRBD1 as a possible D gene (6 bases). The CDR3 is 14 amino acids. The V gene's germline CDR1 is DFQATT and CDR2 SNEGSKA (reference sequence). The DNA of the CDR3 is TGCAGCGGGGTGCCGGGACAATGGGGAGAGACCCAGTACTTC. Its protein is CSGVPGQWGETQYF.

The J gene is TRBJ1-2, the V gene TRBV7-8; D gene uncertain. The CDR3 contains 13 residues. V lost 7 bases, J lost 8 bases, and 17 bases lay in between. The V gene's germline CDR1 is SGHVS and CDR2 FQNEAQ. The CDR3 sequence: CASIEGSVGGYTF. CDR3 bases: TGTGCCAGCATCGAGGGCTCCGTGGGGGGCTACACCTTC.

In the case of this clonotype: Sequence at one end of the junction differs from germline and may be a read error. V gene TRBV29-1 combines with J gene TRBJ2-5; 7 positions match TRBD2. The CDR3 covers 12 residues. Germline-derived CDR1 and CDR2 are SQVTM and ANQGSEA. Written as DNA, the CDR3 is TGCAGCGTTGGAGGGGAGGGGAGAACCCGGTACTTC. It specifies CSVGGEGRTRYF.

This clonotype was seen a handful of times. The CDR3 DNA follows: TGTGCCAGCAGCTTTTTATACACCGGGGAGCTGTTTTTT. As protein: CASSFLYTGELFF. The rearrangement links TRBV5-5 to TRBJ2-2; D gene ambiguous. Germline loops: CDR1 SGHKS, CDR2 YYEKEE (reference sequence). The CDR3 contains 13 residues. The germline V and J ends were trimmed by 2 bases and 3 bases, with 5 bases remaining between them.

In this sample, this clonotype turned up many times. The chain is built from TRBV12-3 or TRBV12-4 and TRBJ1-2; D gene ambiguous. This CDR3 comprises 13 residues. The germline V and J ends were trimmed by 7 bases and 6 bases, with 15 bases remaining between them. CDR3 bases: TGTGCCAGCAAGAGAACGGAAGTAGATGGCTACACCTTC. Translation gives CASKRTEVDGYTF.

This clonotype was observed at least ten times. This chain uses TRBV7-8 with TRBJ1-1; no firm D call. Germline values: CDR1 SGHVS, CDR2 FQNEAQ. The CDR3 loop spans 14 amino acids. Trimming shortened V by 9 bases and J by 1 base, and 15 bases separated the two germline ends. CDR3 in DNA: TGTGCCAGAAAACCAGGTTTTGGGAACACTGAAGCTTTCTTT. Encoded protein: CARKPGFGNTEAFF.

With respect to this clonotype: This could be a read error, since a much larger clone is one nucleotide away. V usage is TRBV6-1 and J usage is TRBJ2-5; D gene uncertain. The V gene's germline CDR1 is MNHNS and CDR2 SASEGT. CDR3 length: 12 residues. CDR3 nucleotides: TGTGCCAGCACCATACGGACGGAGACCCAGTGCTTC. This translates into CASTIRTETQCF.

The rearrangement links TRBV6-2 or TRBV6-3 to TRBJ1-1; 9 bases are shared with TRBD1. The CDR3 is 12 residues long. The V segment lost 6 bases and the J segment 10 bases; nucleotides outside the gene matches: 6. Looked up from germline, CDR1 is MNHEY and CDR2 is SVGEGT. The chain's CDR3 is CASSNGQGRAFF. CDR3 bases: TGTGCCAGCAGCAACGGACAGGGGAGAGCTTTCTTT.

This clonotype was seen only a few times. This chain's CDR3 is CASSQVDRPGSEQYF. CDR3 nucleotide sequence: TGCGCCAGCAGCCAAGTAGACAGGCCTGGGTCCGAGCAGTACTTC. The chain carries TRBV4-3 and TRBJ2-7; D is perhaps TRBD1 (6 bases). V was cut by 1 base and J by 6 bases, with 16 bases left in between. The V gene's germline CDR1 is LGHNA and CDR2 YSLEER. The CDR3 runs to 15 residues.

V and J are TRBV5-8 and TRBJ1-6; D possibly corresponds to TRBD1 (5 bases). V was cut by 3 bases and J by 9 bases, with 16 bases left in between. Germline V lookup: CDR1 SGHTS, CDR2 YDEGEE. The CDR3 has 15 residues. In DNA, the CDR3 is TGTGCCAGCAGCTCGGATACAGGTTCCGGTTCACCCCTCCACTTT. Its protein product is CASSSDTGSGSPLHF.

In the case of this clonotype: A single base separates this from a much larger clone, so it may be a read error. The rearrangement links TRBV10-2 to TRBJ2-5, with D perhaps given as TRBD1 or TRBD2 (6 bases each). The CDR3 runs 14 residues. The germline CDR1 and CDR2 sequences are WSHSY and SAAADI. For the CDR3, the DNA is TGCGCCAGCACCAGTAGGGGGGAAAGAGAGACCCGGTACTTC. Amino acid sequence: CASTSRGERETRYF.

This clonotype was seen more than once but under ten times. The V call is TRBV7-9, the J call TRBJ1-1; 7 bases map to TRBD1. The CDR3 covers 15 residues. The germline V gene has CDR1 SEHNR and CDR2 FQNEAQ (reference sequence). V was clipped by 1 base and J by 4 bases; unmatched bases: 6. The CDR3 sequence is CASSLGQGGPTEAFF. In DNA, the CDR3 is TGTGCCAGCAGCTTAGGTCAGGGGGGCCCCACTGAAGCTTTCTTT.

J is TRBJ2-5 and V is TRBV2; weak D call: TRBD2 (5 bases). The CDR3 consists of 18 residues. V was shortened by 2 bases and J by 4 bases, with 23 bases between the two germline ends. The germline CDR1 and CDR2 sequences are SNHLY and FYNNEI. CDR3 bases: TGTGCCAGCAGTGAACCTGGGTTAGGGAGCAATCAGGCAGAGACCCAGTACTTC. It encodes CASSEPGLGSNQAETQYF.

This clonotype was seen ten or more times. The CDR3 DNA sequence: TGCAGTGCTCCCGGGAGGGGAAGTGAAAAACTGTTTTTT. Its protein product is CSAPGRGSEKLFF. The chain uses TRBV20-1 and TRBJ1-4, with D possibly being TRBD1 (5 bases). The CDR3 contains 13 residues. V was trimmed by 5 bases and J by 7 bases, leaving 14 bases between them. The V gene's germline CDR1 is DFQATT and CDR2 SNEGSKA (reference sequence).